Listed below are T cell receptor beta chains from one sample, sequenced in a study of T cell responses to AZD1222 COVID-19 vaccine. Data came from immunoSEQ multiplex PCR; TCRdb stores just in-frame clones and leaves some out. The data show approximately 130,000 clones, with 88% seen just once and 5% to 6% held by the top ten. This specimen was peripheral blood, taken 28 days after the second AZD1222 dose. These receptors originate from an adult who received the AZD1222 COVID-19 vaccine. Both conserved end residues are part of each CDR3. A D gene is named only where the DNA matches it firmly. Clone size is given for some rows only: seen once, a few or many times, or a class if the clone is expanded.

j_gene,abundance,d_gene,v_gene,CDR3nt,CDR3aa
TRBJ1-6,-,TRBD1,TRBV10-3,TGTGCCATCAGTGTCGGGCCGGGACAGGTTAATTCACCCCTCCACTTT,CAISVGPGQVNSPLHF
TRBJ2-3,-,-,TRBV11-3,TGTGCCAGCAGCTTAGGGCAGAGCACAGATACGCAGTATTTT,CASSLGQSTDTQYF
TRBJ1-5,-,-,TRBV6-5,TGTGCCAGCAGTTACTCTCCAGGCATTCAGCCCCAGCATTTT,CASSYSPGIQPQHF
TRBJ1-1,-,-,TRBV10-2,TGCGCCAGCAGAAGCACGAACACTGAAGCTTTCTTT,CASRSTNTEAFF
TRBJ1-1,once,-,TRBV5-1,TGCGCCAGCAGCTGGATGGGGGTGATAGGGACTGAAGCTTTCTTT,CASSWMGVIGTEAFF
TRBJ2-7,-,-,TRBV5-6,TGTGCCAGCACCGGGGGCTCCTACGAGCAGTACTTC,CASTGGSYEQYF
TRBJ2-7,-,TRBD1,TRBV6-5,TGTGCCAGCAGTTACTCGATAGGGGGCAGCTACGAGCAGTACTTC,CASSYSIGGSYEQYF
TRBJ1-4,-,TRBD1,TRBV19,TGTGCCAGTGCCGAGGAGCAGGGGGTCTGGGCTAATGAAAAACTGTTTTTT,CASAEEQGVWANEKLFF
TRBJ1-4,-,-,TRBV7-2,TGTGCCAGCAGCGTCGCGACAGGAGCTAATGAAAAACTGTTTTTT,CASSVATGANEKLFF
TRBJ1-5,-,-,TRBV6-1,TGTGCCAGCAGTGAACTCCGGGTTTTAAGTCAGCCCCAGCATTTT,CASSELRVLSQPQHF
TRBJ2-1,-,TRBD2,TRBV9,TGTGCCAGCAGCGCCGGGACTAGCGGGGGTTCCTACAATGAGCAGTTCTTC,CASSAGTSGGSYNEQFF
TRBJ2-3,-,-,TRBV3-1/TRBV3-2,TGTGCCAGCAGCCCTTCAGGGGACTTCACAGATACGCAGTATTTT,CASSPSGDFTDTQYF
TRBJ2-1,few,-,TRBV6-1,TGTGCCAGCAGTGAAGCACCGGTGATTAGGGATGAGCAGTTCTTC,CASSEAPVIRDEQFF
TRBJ2-2,-,TRBD2,TRBV7-9,TGTGCCAGCAGCTTACTAGCGGAGAACACCGGGGAGCTGTTTTTT,CASSLLAENTGELFF
TRBJ1-3,-,-,TRBV5-1,TGCGCCAGCAGGAATGGAAACACCATATATTTT,CASRNGNTIYF
TRBJ2-7,few,TRBD1,TRBV9,TGTGCCAGCAGCGTTGGGGAGACAGGGGCCGGCGAGCAGTACTTC,CASSVGETGAGEQYF
TRBJ2-7,-,-,TRBV5-1,TGCGCCAGCAGCTCGACCAGACAGGAATACGAGCAGTACTTC,CASSSTRQEYEQYF
TRBJ2-7,-,TRBD2,TRBV4-2,TGTGCCAGCAGCCAAGATTCGACTAGCGGGGGGCTGTACGAGCAGTACTTC,CASSQDSTSGGLYEQYF
TRBJ1-6,-,-,TRBV12-1,TGTGCCAGCAGCTTTCGGGTCCTTATTTCTGTTTCACCCCTCCACTTT,CASSFRVLISVSPLHF
TRBJ1-5,-,TRBD1,TRBV6-1,TGTGCCAGCAGTGAAAGGGGACAGGGTGCTCAGCCCCAGCATTTT,CASSERGQGAQPQHF
TRBJ2-6,once,-,TRBV4-1,TGCGCCAGCAGCCAAGCCAGCCCTTCGACAGGCTCTGGGGCCAACGTCCTGACTTTC,CASSQASPSTGSGANVLTF
TRBJ1-2,-,-,TRBV27,TGTGCCAGCAGTTTTCGGGGTGAGTCTGGCTACACCTTC,CASSFRGESGYTF
TRBJ2-3,-,TRBD2,TRBV19,TGTGCCAGTAGTATGGGACGCGGGGGGCGCGGAGATACGCAGTATTTT,CASSMGRGGRGDTQYF
TRBJ2-5,-,-,TRBV10-3,TGTGCCATCAGTGAGTCGATCGGGAAGGGGCTTAATGAAGAGACCCAGTACTTC,CAISESIGKGLNEETQYF
TRBJ1-5,-,-,TRBV4-2,TGTGCCAGCAGCCAAGATGATCACAGCAATCAGCCCCAGCATTTT,CASSQDDHSNQPQHF
TRBJ2-7,-,-,TRBV7-2,TGTGCCAGCAGCTCCCGCTGGCTAGCTAGCTCCTACGAGCAGTACTTC,CASSSRWLASSYEQYF
TRBJ1-3,-,-,TRBV2,TGTGCCAGCAGCCCAGGAGGAGGAGGAAACACCATATATTTT,CASSPGGGGNTIYF
TRBJ2-7,-,-,TRBV3-1/TRBV3-2,TGTGCCAGCAGCCAAAGGGACTTTTACTACGAGCAGTACTTC,CASSQRDFYYEQYF
TRBJ1-2,-,TRBD1,TRBV5-1,TGCGCCAGCAGCCCCGCGACTGGGACAGGGGGGTCTGGCTACACCTTC,CASSPATGTGGSGYTF
TRBJ1-1,-,TRBD1,TRBV18,TGTGCCAGCTCACCAGGACAGGGTGGGAACACTGAAGCTTTCTTT,CASSPGQGGNTEAFF
TRBJ1-1,-,-,TRBV4-3,TGCGCCAGCAGCCCGGGACTGCGCTCCATGGAGACTGAAGCTTTCTTT,CASSPGLRSMETEAFF
TRBJ2-1,-,-,TRBV5-1,TGCGCCAGCAGCTTAGTCGCGACCTACAATGAGCAGTTCTTC,CASSLVATYNEQFF
TRBJ1-4,-,TRBD1,TRBV30,TGTGCCTGGAGTCCCCGCACAGGGGGCTCTGAAAAACTGTTTTTT,CAWSPRTGGSEKLFF
TRBJ2-7,-,-,TRBV5-1,TGCGCCAGCAGCTTGGTTCCGGGGGTTTTTTATGAGCAGTACTTC,CASSLVPGVFYEQYF
TRBJ2-1,-,-,TRBV21-1,TGTGCCAGCAGCACCAGGACTAGCTTCGATGAGCAGTTCTTC,CASSTRTSFDEQFF
TRBJ1-5,-,TRBD1,TRBV2,TGTGCCAGTGTCCAGGGGGCCAGGCAGCCCCAGCATTTT,CASVQGARQPQHF
TRBJ1-5,once,-,TRBV28,TGTGCCAGCAGTTTGGGAAGAAATAGCAATCAGCCCCAGCATTTT,CASSLGRNSNQPQHF
TRBJ1-6,-,-,TRBV6-1,TGTGCCAGCAGTGACCCCGGGATCAGTGCATCACCCCTCCACTTT,CASSDPGISASPLHF
TRBJ2-3,-,-,TRBV19,TGTGCCAGTAGAGTAGGACCCAGCACAGATACGCAGTATTTT,CASRVGPSTDTQYF
TRBJ2-7,-,-,TRBV9,TGTGCCAGCAGCGTAGGCCCCAAGGACCAGGGCTACGAGCAGTACTTC,CASSVGPKDQGYEQYF
TRBJ1-5,-,TRBD1,TRBV3-1/TRBV3-2,TGTGCCAGCAGCCGAGGTGGACAGGCCTATCAGCCCCAGCATTTT,CASSRGGQAYQPQHF
TRBJ1-5,-,TRBD1,TRBV4-2,TGTGCCAGCAGCCAAGCCGGACAGGGATTTCAGCCCCAGCATTTT,CASSQAGQGFQPQHF
TRBJ2-1,-,TRBD2,TRBV12-3/TRBV12-4,TGTGCCAGCAGTCTGGGCGGGGGCAATGAGCAGTTCTTC,CASSLGGGNEQFF
TRBJ1-5,-,-,TRBV4-2,TGTGCCAGCAGCCAAGATGCCCAGAAGGGGATTAGCAATCAGCCCCAGCATTTT,CASSQDAQKGISNQPQHF
TRBJ1-1,-,TRBD1,TRBV9,TGTGCCAGCAGCCTCCGGACAGGGATTACACCTTTCTTT,CASSLRTGITPFF
TRBJ1-1,-,-,TRBV29-1,TGCAGCGTGGCAAACACTGAAGCTTTCTTT,CSVANTEAFF
TRBJ2-1,-,TRBD2,TRBV29-1,TGCAGCGTTGGTAAGGCGGGGGTATACAATGAGCAGTTCTTC,CSVGKAGVYNEQFF
TRBJ2-2,-,-,TRBV5-4,TGTGCCAGCAGCTTGGAGCGCCCCGGGGAGCTGTTTTTT,CASSLERPGELFF
TRBJ1-5,-,-,TRBV28,TGTGCCAGCAGTTTACCAGGGTCTGGTCAGCCCCAGCATTTT,CASSLPGSGQPQHF
TRBJ2-7,-,-,TRBV5-6,TGTGCCAGCAGCTTGGCCGACGAGCAGTACTTC,CASSLADEQYF